The 22 T cell receptor beta chains reported below all come from one sample, sequenced in a study of siplizumab effects on memory and regulatory T cells. Data came from immunoSEQ multiplex PCR; TCRdb stores just in-frame clones and leaves some out. The data contain over 100,000 clones, 90% to 95% of them seen just once; the ten biggest clones take up around 1.1%. Material: CD4+ T cells sorted from blood. The receptors were sampled from a human donor in good health.

The sample holds a few counts of this clone. The chain carries TRBV11-3 and TRBJ2-1, with D unresolved. There are 12 residues in the CDR3. Trimming cost V 1 base and J 10 bases, with 8 bases left between them. The V gene's germline CDR1 is SGHNT and CDR2 YENEEA. This CDR3 reads CASSLGTREQFF. CDR3 DNA sequence: TGTGCCAGCAGCTTAGGTACCAGGGAGCAGTTCTTC.

This chain uses TRBV11-2 with TRBJ2-1; no clear D. The CDR3 consists of 15 residues. V lost 6 bases to trimming and J lost 0 bases, with 12 bases between them. Per the germline V gene, CDR1 is SGHAT and CDR2 is FQNNGV. Written as DNA, the CDR3 is TGTGCCAGCAGTTACACCTCGAGCTCCTACAATGAGCAGTTCTTC. It specifies CASSYTSSSYNEQFF. Full variable domain (outside the CDR3, taken from reference TRBV11-2 and TRBJ2-1): EAGVAQSPRYKIIEKRQSVAFWCNPISGHATLYWYQQILGQGPKLLIQFQNNGVVDDSQLPKDRFSAERLKGVDSTLKIQPAKLEDSAVYLCASSYTSSSYNEQFFGPGTRLTVL.

The chain combines TRBV5-1 with TRBJ1-2; 9 bases line up with TRBD1. After removal of 1 base from V and 9 bases from J, the junction contained 7 bases not matched to a gene. Germline CDR1 reads SGHRS; CDR2 reads YFSETQ. This CDR3 has 14 residues. The CDR3 nucleotides are TGCGCCAGCAGCTTGAGTCAACAGGGGGCTCGCTACACCTTC. Amino acids: CASSLSQQGARYTF.

This sequence joins TRBV2 and TRBJ2-7; D gene uncertain. The V gene lost 6 bases and the J gene lost 2 bases, with 8 bases spanning the gap. Looked up from germline, CDR1 is SNHLY and CDR2 is FYNNEI. The CDR3 contains 12 residues. The CDR3 DNA sequence: TGTGCCAGCAGGGACCGTCCCTACGAGCAGTACTTC. Translation gives CASRDRPYEQYF.

The CDR3 sequence: CASRPTGAGAEAFF. In DNA form, the CDR3 reads TGTGCCAGCAGGCCCACAGGGGCGGGGGCTGAAGCTTTCTTT. The chain is built from TRBV28 and TRBJ1-1; TRBD1 aligns across 7 bases. The CDR3 extends over 14 amino acids. The V gene's germline CDR1 is MDHEN and CDR2 SYDVKM. The trim removed 6 bases at V and 6 bases at J, leaving 10 bases unmatched.

The J gene is TRBJ2-7, the V gene TRBV4-1; possible D gene TRBD2, 5 bases. Per germline, CDR1 MGHRA and CDR2 YSYEKL. V gave up 1 base and J gave up 1 base, with 14 bases separating them. This CDR3 has 16 amino acids. Here the CDR3 reads CASSQVAGRESYEQYF. Written as DNA, the CDR3 is TGCGCCAGCAGCCAAGTGGCGGGTCGGGAATCCTACGAGCAGTACTTC.

This chain links TRBV5-8 with TRBJ1-4; D is perhaps TRBD1 (5 bases). Per the germline V gene, CDR1 is SGHTS and CDR2 is YDEGEE. The CDR3 spans 14 residues. Trimming pared 0 bases from V and 9 bases from J, leaving 12 bases between. This CDR3 is CASSLGGRPQKLFF. The CDR3 DNA is TGTGCCAGCAGCTTGGGGGGACGCCCGCAAAAACTGTTTTTT.

The chain links TRBV10-1 to TRBJ2-7; tentative D call: TRBD2 (5 bases). The CDR3 covers 13 residues. Germline V lookup: CDR1 WNHNN, CDR2 SYGVQD (reference sequence). V lost 4 bases and J 3 bases, leaving 10 bases between the germline ends. The CDR3 DNA reads as TGCGCCAGCAGTGTCATGGCGGGCTACGAGCAGTACTTC. It encodes CASSVMAGYEQYF.

The chain has TRBV5-1 and TRBJ2-1; 8 nucleotides line up with TRBD2. The CDR3 length is 15 residues. V lost 5 bases, J lost 9 bases, and 13 bases stayed unmatched. The germline V gene encodes CDR1 SGHRS and CDR2 YFSETQ. The CDR3 loop reads CASSYALAEVTEQFF. CDR3 sequence (DNA): TGCGCCAGCAGTTACGCACTAGCGGAGGTAACTGAGCAGTTCTTC.

The chain links TRBV10-2 to TRBJ2-5, with 7 nucleotides matching TRBD1. Germline loops: CDR1 WSHSY, CDR2 SAAADI. The CDR3 has 13 amino acids. The V and J ends lost 9 bases and 2 bases, in that order; junction bases with no gene match: 6. CDR3 coding DNA: TGCGCCAGTACACCGGGACAGCAAGAGACCCAGTACTTC. It encodes CASTPGQQETQYF.

This chain uses TRBV11-2 with TRBJ1-2, with D maybe TRBD1 (5 bases). The ends were cut back, 6 bases at V and 7 bases at J, with 12 bases in the middle. CDR3 size: 12 residues. Germline V lookup: CDR1 SGHAT, CDR2 FQNNGV. CDR3: CASSTGAGGYTF. DNA for the CDR3: TGTGCCAGCAGTACAGGTGCAGGTGGCTACACCTTC. The full variable domain, completed using reference TRBV11-2 and TRBJ1-2, is EAGVAQSPRYKIIEKRQSVAFWCNPISGHATLYWYQQILGQGPKLLIQFQNNGVVDDSQLPKDRFSAERLKGVDSTLKIQPAKLEDSAVYLCASSTGAGGYTFGSGTRLTVV.

The chain has TRBV5-1 and TRBJ1-4, with D possibly being TRBD1 (5 bases). Germline values: CDR1 SGHRS, CDR2 YFSETQ. The CDR3 consists of 14 residues. The ends were cut back, 2 bases at V and 8 bases at J, with 13 bases in the middle. The CDR3 sequence: CASSFIGEGEKLFF. The DNA of the CDR3 is TGCGCCAGCAGCTTCATAGGGGAGGGCGAAAAACTGTTTTTT.

The V gene is TRBV30, the J gene TRBJ2-7; 8 bases are shared with TRBD1. The CDR3 is 12 residues long. CDR1 is GTSNPN, CDR2 SVGIG, per germline (reference sequence). Unmatched junction bases numbered 6, after V lost 8 bases and J lost 3 bases. The CDR3 bases are TGTGCCGTCGGACAGGGAGGCTACGAGCAGTACTTC. This sequence encodes CAVGQGGYEQYF.

The rearrangement links TRBV30 to TRBJ1-4; D unresolved. This CDR3 region has 14 residues. Germline V lookup: CDR1 GTSNPN, CDR2 SVGIG (reference sequence). With 1 base removed from V and 7 bases from J, the gap between germline ends came to 13 bases. CDR3 loop: CAWSAGWAIEKLFF. Here the CDR3 DNA reads TGTGCCTGGAGTGCCGGGTGGGCGATTGAAAAACTGTTTTTT.

This clone showed up just once. The chain combines TRBV7-8 with TRBJ1-1; 7 bases agree with TRBD1. V lost 5 bases, J lost 4 bases, and 4 bases stayed unmatched. CDR1 is SGHVS, CDR2 FQNEAQ, per germline. The CDR3 consists of 13 residues. For the CDR3, the DNA is TGTGCCAGCAGCGGCGACAGGGCCACTGAAGCTTTCTTT. Translation gives CASSGDRATEAFF.

This clone was detected a few times. The chain carries TRBV18 and TRBJ1-5; no firm D call. The CDR3 covers 16 residues. Germline V gives CDR1 KGHSH, CDR2 LQKENI. Trimming pared 1 base from V and 2 bases from J, leaving 12 bases between. CDR3 residues: CASSPRTTRGNQPQHF. CDR3 in DNA: TGTGCCAGCTCACCACGTACAACGAGGGGCAATCAGCCCCAGCATTTT.

In its sample, this clone was seen once. The V and J genes are TRBV6-5 and TRBJ2-7; 10 nucleotides match TRBD2. Germline CDR1 is MNHEY and CDR2 is SVGAGI. The V gene end was trimmed by 4 bases and the J gene end by 6 bases; junction bases not matched to a gene: 12. This CDR3 region has 16 residues. The CDR3 DNA follows: TGTGCCAGCAGTTTGGCTCGTAGCGGGAGGCTCTCCGAGCAGTACTTC. This translates into CASSLARSGRLSEQYF.

This clone was counted once. Other nucleotide sequences in the sample specify the same CDR3. The chain carries TRBV19 and TRBJ1-1, with TRBD1 identical over 8 bases. The V and J ends lost 5 bases and 8 bases, in that order; junction bases with no gene match: 10. The CDR3 runs to 14 residues. Germline CDR1 and CDR2: LNHDA and SQIVND (reference sequence). CDR3 protein: CASSDRGLGTEAFF. The CDR3 DNA is TGTGCCAGTAGTGACAGGGGCTTAGGCACCGAAGCTTTCTTT.

This chain links TRBV7-6 with TRBJ2-1, with 9 bases fitting TRBD2. The junction had 7 bases not matched to a gene; V was cut back by 1 base and J by 6 bases. The germline CDR1 and CDR2 sequences are SGHVS and FNYEAQ. The CDR3 has 16 residues. The CDR3 bases are TGTGCCAGCAGCTTAGGGCTAGCGGGAAGGTTCAATGAGCAGTTCTTC. Encoded protein: CASSLGLAGRFNEQFF. Full variable domain (remainder filled in from reference TRBV7-6 and TRBJ2-1): GAGVSQSPRYKVTKRGQDVALRCDPISGHVSLYWYRQALGQGPEFLTYFNYEAQQDKSGLPNDRFSAERPEGSISTLTIQRTEQRDSAMYRCASSLGLAGRFNEQFFGPGTRLTVL.

The genes are TRBV5-1 and TRBJ1-5, with D hard to call. The CDR3 runs 15 residues. V was trimmed by 0 bases and J by 6 bases, leaving 13 bases between them. Germline V gene lookup returns CDR1 SGHRS and CDR2 YFSETQ. The CDR3 here is CASSLAGVGSQPQHF. The CDR3 nucleotides read TGCGCCAGCAGCTTGGCCGGCGTAGGGAGTCAGCCCCAGCATTTT.

A single count supports this clone. The chain has TRBV4-1 and TRBJ1-2; no definite D call. The germline V gene encodes CDR1 MGHRA and CDR2 YSYEKL. V was shortened by 1 base and J by 6 bases, with 12 bases between the two germline ends. This CDR3 contains 14 residues. The DNA for the CDR3 is TGCGCCAGCAGCCAAGTGGGTAAAAGTCATGGCTACACCTTC. The encoded protein is CASSQVGKSHGYTF.

The chain links TRBV19 to TRBJ2-7; 8 bases align to TRBD1. The V and J ends lost 5 bases and 3 bases, in that order; junction bases with no gene match: 6. This CDR3 has 14 amino acids. Germline V lookup: CDR1 LNHDA, CDR2 SQIVND (reference sequence). The CDR3 spells CASSPRDRLYEQYF. The DNA for the CDR3 is TGTGCCAGTAGTCCTCGGGACAGGCTCTACGAGCAGTACTTC.